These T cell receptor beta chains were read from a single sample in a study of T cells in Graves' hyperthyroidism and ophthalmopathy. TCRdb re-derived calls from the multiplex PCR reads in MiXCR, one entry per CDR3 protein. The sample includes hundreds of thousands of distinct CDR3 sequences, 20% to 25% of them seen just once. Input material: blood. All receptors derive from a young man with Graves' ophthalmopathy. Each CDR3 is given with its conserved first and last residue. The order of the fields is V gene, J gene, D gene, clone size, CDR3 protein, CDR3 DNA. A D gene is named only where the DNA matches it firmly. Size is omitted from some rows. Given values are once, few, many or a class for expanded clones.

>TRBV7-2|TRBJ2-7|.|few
CASSPGRWGAGEQYF
TGTGCCAGCAGCCCAGGACGGTGGGGCGCGGGGGAGCAGTACTTC
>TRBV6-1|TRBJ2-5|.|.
CASSEARGDRQETQYF
TGTGCCAGCAGTGAAGCGCGGGGAGACAGGCAAGAGACCCAGTACTTC
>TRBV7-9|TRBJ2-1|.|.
CASTPGSRSFF
TGTGCCAGCACCCCCGGGTCTAGATCTTTCTTC
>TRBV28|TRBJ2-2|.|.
CASERLGTGELFF
TGTGCCAGCGAACGCTTAGGCACCGGGGAGCTGTTTTTT
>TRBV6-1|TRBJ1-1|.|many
CASSPSNTEAFF
TGTGCCAGCAGCCCCTCTAACACTGAAGCTTTCTTT
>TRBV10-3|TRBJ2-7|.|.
CAIRNGDGYEQYF
TGTGCCATCAGAAACGGGGACGGTTACGAGCAGTACTTC
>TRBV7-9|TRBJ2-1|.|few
CASSLAAGTYNEQFF
TGTGCCAGCAGCTTAGCTGCGGGAACCTACAATGAGCAGTTCTTC
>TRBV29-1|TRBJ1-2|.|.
CSVERGGSGGYTF
TGCAGCGTTGAAAGGGGGGGAAGCGGTGGCTACACCTTC
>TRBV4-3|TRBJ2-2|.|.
CASSQRAGDRYTGELFF
TGCGCCAGCAGCCAACGTGCGGGAGACAGGTACACCGGGGAGCTGTTTTTT
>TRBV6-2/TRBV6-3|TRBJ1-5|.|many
CASSYGGSGKQPQHF
TGTGCCAGCAGTTACGGGGGATCCGGCAAACAGCCCCAGCATTTT
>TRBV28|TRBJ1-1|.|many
CATEAGSTEAFF
TGTGCCACCGAAGCGGGGTCCACTGAAGCTTTCTTT
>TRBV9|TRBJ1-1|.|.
CASSEQGWEDTEAFF
TGTGCCAGCAGCGAGCAGGGTTGGGAGGACACTGAAGCTTTCTTT
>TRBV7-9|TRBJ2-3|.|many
CASSHLRAPTDTQYF
TGTGCCAGCAGCCACTTGAGGGCCCCGACAGATACGCAGTATTTT
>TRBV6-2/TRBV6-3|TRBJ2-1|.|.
CASSYLGHEQFF
TGTGCCAGCAGTTACTTAGGGCATGAGCAGTTCTTC
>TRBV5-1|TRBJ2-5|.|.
CASRPEGEETQYF
TGCGCCAGCAGGCCCGAGGGAGAAGAGACCCAGTACTTC
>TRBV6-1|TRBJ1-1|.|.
CASRPRAGGTEAFF
TGTGCCAGCAGACCGCGGGCCGGGGGCACTGAAGCTTTCTTT
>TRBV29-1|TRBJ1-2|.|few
CSAEGRDRSTF
TGCAGCGCCGAAGGGAGGGACCGCTCAACCTTC
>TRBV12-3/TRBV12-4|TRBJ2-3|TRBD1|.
CASSSDRDPDTQYF
TGTGCCAGCAGTTCAGACAGGGACCCAGATACGCAGTATTTT
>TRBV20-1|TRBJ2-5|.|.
CSARRGFVETQYF
TGCAGTGCTAGGAGGGGGTTCGTGGAGACCCAGTACTTC
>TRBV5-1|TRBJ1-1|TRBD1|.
CASSLGSIGTATTEAFF
TGCGCCAGCAGCTTGGGTAGTATCGGGACAGCGACGACTGAAGCTTTCTTT
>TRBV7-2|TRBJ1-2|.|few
CASSLYNYGYTF
TGTGCCAGCAGCTTATACAACTATGGCTACACCTTC
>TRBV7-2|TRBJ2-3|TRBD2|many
CASSWTSGSFDTQYF
TGTGCCAGCAGCTGGACTAGCGGGTCGTTCGATACGCAGTATTTT
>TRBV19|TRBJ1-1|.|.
CASSKRNTEAFF
TGTGCCAGTAGTAAGCGGAACACTGAAGCTTTCTTT
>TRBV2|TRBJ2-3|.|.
CASSEAPRGRDTQYF
TGTGCCAGCAGTGAAGCGCCGCGGGGTCGAGATACGCAGTATTTT
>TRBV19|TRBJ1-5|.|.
CASSTLGGQPQHF
TGTGCCAGTAGCACTCTAGGGGGACAGCCCCAGCATTTT
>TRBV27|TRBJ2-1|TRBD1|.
CASTDQLTGEQFF
TGTGCCAGCACCGACCAGCTGACAGGGGAGCAGTTCTTC
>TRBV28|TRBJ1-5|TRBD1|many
CASSAGTGYLLQHF
TGTGCCAGCAGTGCCGGGACAGGGTACTTGCTCCAGCATTTT
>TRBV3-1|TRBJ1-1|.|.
CASSAASGGGTEAFF
TGTGCCAGCAGCGCCGCCTCCGGGGGAGGCACTGAAGCTTTCTTT
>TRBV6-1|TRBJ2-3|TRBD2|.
CASSEVELAGVVGTDTQYF
TGTGCCAGCAGTGAAGTTGAACTAGCGGGAGTGGTCGGCACAGATACGCAGTATTTT
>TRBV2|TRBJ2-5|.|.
CASIRTVQETQYF
TGTGCCAGCATCAGAACTGTCCAAGAGACCCAGTACTTC
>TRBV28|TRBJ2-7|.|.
CASSSRVVDEQYF
TGTGCCAGCAGTTCAAGGGTGGTTGACGAGCAGTACTTC
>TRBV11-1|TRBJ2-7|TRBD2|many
CASSLELADYYEQYF
TGTGCCAGCAGCTTAGAGCTAGCGGATTACTACGAGCAGTACTTC
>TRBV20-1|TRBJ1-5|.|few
CSAPDLNSNQPQHF
TGCAGTGCCCCGGACCTCAATAGCAATCAGCCCCAGCATTTT
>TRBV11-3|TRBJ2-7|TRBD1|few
CASSFDREQGEQYF
TGTGCCAGCAGCTTCGACAGGGAGCAAGGCGAGCAGTACTTC
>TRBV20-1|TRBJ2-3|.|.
CSARAELGPDTQYF
TGCAGTGCTAGAGCGGAGCTGGGTCCAGATACGCAGTATTTT
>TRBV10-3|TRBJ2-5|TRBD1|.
CAISGNRGQETQYF
TGTGCCATCAGTGGGAACAGGGGGCAAGAGACCCAGTACTTC
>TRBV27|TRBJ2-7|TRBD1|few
CASSHYRGAYEQYF
TGTGCCAGCAGTCATTACAGGGGCGCCTACGAGCAGTACTTC
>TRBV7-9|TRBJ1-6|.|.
CASSWDRSNSSPLHF
TGTGCCAGCAGCTGGGACCGCTCTAATAGTTCACCCCTCCACTTT
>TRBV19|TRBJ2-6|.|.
CASSIWRQGKAGANVLTF
TGTGCCAGTAGTATATGGAGGCAGGGGAAGGCTGGGGCCAACGTCCTGACTTTC
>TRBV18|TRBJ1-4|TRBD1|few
CASSRKALQGGLDEKLFF
TGTGCCAGCTCTCGGAAAGCCTTACAGGGGGGCTTAGACGAAAAACTGTTTTTT
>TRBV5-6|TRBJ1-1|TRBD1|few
CASSEGTAAEAFF
TGTGCCAGCAGCGAAGGGACAGCCGCTGAAGCTTTCTTT
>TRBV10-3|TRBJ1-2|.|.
CAISEGELYGYTF
TGTGCCATCAGTGAGGGGGAGCTCTATGGCTACACCTTC
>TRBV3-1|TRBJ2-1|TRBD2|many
CASSQDPGSPGLAYYNEQFF
TGTGCCAGCAGCCAAGATCCCGGCTCACCGGGACTAGCGTACTACAATGAGCAGTTCTTC
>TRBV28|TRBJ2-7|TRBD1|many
CASSRNRGEQYF
TGTGCCAGCAGCCGAAACAGGGGCGAGCAGTACTTC
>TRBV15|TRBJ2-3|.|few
CATSSRTPGTDTQYF
TGTGCCACCAGCAGTCGGACACCCGGCACAGATACGCAGTATTTT
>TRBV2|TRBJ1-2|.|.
CASSESVTNYGYTF
TGTGCCAGCAGTGAAAGCGTTACTAACTATGGCTACACCTTC
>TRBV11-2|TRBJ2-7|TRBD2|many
CASSPMRHRREGTYEQYF
TGTGCCAGCAGCCCCATGCGTCATCGGCGGGAGGGAACCTACGAGCAGTACTTC
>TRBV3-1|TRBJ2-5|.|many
CASSQEPWQETQYF
TGTGCCAGCAGCCAAGAACCCTGGCAAGAGACCCAGTACTTC
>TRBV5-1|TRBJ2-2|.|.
CASSFFGQLRTGELFF
TGCGCCAGCAGCTTTTTTGGACAGCTTCGGACCGGGGAGCTGTTTTTT
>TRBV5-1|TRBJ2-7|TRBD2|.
CASSLAGSGRRYEQYF
TGCGCCAGCAGCTTGGCCGGTAGCGGGAGACGTTACGAGCAGTACTTC
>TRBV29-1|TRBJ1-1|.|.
CSVALDFEAFF
TGCAGCGTTGCCCTGGACTTCGAAGCTTTCTTT
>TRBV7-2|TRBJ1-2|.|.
CASSLSGTANYGYTF
TGTGCCAGCAGCTTAAGCGGAACCGCTAACTATGGCTACACCTTC
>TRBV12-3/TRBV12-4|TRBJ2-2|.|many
CASSSGHTTGELFF
TGTGCCAGCAGCTCGGGACACACTACCGGGGAGCTGTTTTTT
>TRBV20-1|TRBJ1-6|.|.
CSAEEMGRNNSPLHF
TGCAGTGCTGAGGAAATGGGACGGAATAATTCACCCCTCCACTTT
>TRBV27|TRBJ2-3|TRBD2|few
CASSILAGSIDTQYF
TGTGCCAGCAGTATACTAGCGGGAAGTATAGATACGCAGTATTTT
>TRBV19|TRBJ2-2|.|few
CATNPGRTNTGELFF
TGTGCCACCAACCCGGGGCGGACGAACACCGGGGAGCTGTTTTTT
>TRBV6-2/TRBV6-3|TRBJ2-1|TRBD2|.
CASSLVSGRGLNEQFF
TGTGCCAGCAGTTTAGTTAGCGGGAGAGGCCTCAATGAGCAGTTCTTC